This T cell receptor (beta chain) was recorded in a study of cytomegalovirus exposure and HLA in healthy donors (dated by TCRdb to about 2017). Turning to the overall study: According to an earlier analysis of 550 to 750 of the donors, some 180 million T cells yielded some 110 million unique TCR beta sequences and approximately 280 Gb of sequence data. A separate validation cohort of approximately 130 different subjects was used in addition to the approximately 610-subject first cohort. High-throughput TCR immunosequencing, statistical association of individual TCRs with disease status, and machine learning were combined to predict cytomegalovirus infection status. HLA typing included class I and class II loci at four-digit resolution. Donor age, sex, ethnicity and CMV serostatus were compiled together with the repertoire data. The number of donors typed differed by locus, with about 629-630 for A, B, C, DRB1 and DQB1, roughly 520 for DQA1, 606 for DPA1, and 450 to 480 for DPB1. Across 398 genotyped donors of the cohort, an average of about 220,000 unique TCR beta nucleotide sequences per donor were sequenced, and 15% to 20% of those sequences were non-productive. To decide whether each TCR beta V gene segment behaved as functional or pseudogenic, an earlier analysis of some 600 of the donors relied on high-throughput TCR beta sequencing. The study was designed to test whether signatures of past pathogen exposure could be identified by cataloging public T cell receptors. The study used immunosequencing to profile the T cell repertoires of 600 to 850 subjects and linked those repertoires to cytomegalovirus serostatus. A later genetic analysis took genome-wide SNP genotypes for about 55% of the roughly 700 donors and used that subset as a discovery cohort. Rather than drawing on any new phenotypic data, the later analysis identified candidate immune exposures from TCR beta sequences and the way those sequences occurred across donors. Of the 350 to 450 genotyped donors, around 81% fell in the genetic ancestry cluster associated with self-reported Caucasian donors. A few DR-DQ haplotypes were handled as single units for association and clustering because linkage in the cohort was strong. Every repertoire in the discovery cohort had been generated on one and the same sequencing platform. An early release covering about 600 HLA-typed donors comprised approximately 290 gigabases of sequencing data and 85 million or so unique TCR sequences. In a later analysis, previously published TCR beta repertoires from about 640 donors were re-analyzed and high-resolution HLA genotyping was added so that TCR occurrence patterns could be studied.

The CDR3 numbers 15 residues from cysteine through phenylalanine. Only the CDR3 region is kept as DNA, spanning 45 bases read in frame from base 1. Trimming at the junction amounts to 1 base on V and 5 bases on J, and the germline ends lie 14 bases apart. Taken from the germline V gene (reference sequence), the CDR1 and CDR2 loops are LNHDA and SQIVND. With regard to this clone: What antigen it recognizes has not been identified. No qualities accompany the bases; no much larger clone lies one base away.

The paper's findings and limits, for the study overall: Several of the top co-occurrence clusters appeared to be linked to parvovirus B19, influenza, CMV and Epstein-Barr virus, according to a later analysis. According to a later analysis, TCR association rates differed among HLA loci, with DRB1 alleles showing the most associated TCRs and HLA-C alleles showing the fewest. According to the authors, the approach could potentially be generalized to other disease states and immunological phenotypes. For the cohort, immune exposure information was limited to CMV serostatus. Because some donors lacked HLA typing at each locus, the association tests relied only on the typed subset. In the study, 150 to 200 TCR beta chains were listed as associated with cytomegalovirus. A few of the identified cytomegalovirus-associated TCR beta chains were confirmed in vitro to be specific for cytomegalovirus antigens. Correlated functional status among segregating V segments might be attributable to linkage disequilibrium, but an unknown experimental factor could not be ruled out. When HLA alleles, especially DR and DQ, strongly co-occurred, TCR associations were difficult to assign to individual alleles. In a later analysis, most CMV-associated TCR beta chains were found to appear HLA-restricted, with HLA associations seemingly driven largely by CMV exposure. The presence/absence analyses assumed that sequencing depth was roughly uniform across donors, and that assumption may not be true. Only TCR beta chains were sequenced in this cohort, and the absence of alpha or paired-chain data limited detectable features. An association between a missense DCLRE1C variant and V-gene and J-gene trimming of TCR beta chains was found in a later genetic analysis and replicated in an independent cohort. Roughly 15 rarely observed V segments, including chromosome 9 orphons, were excluded from the earlier analysis of 550 to 700 of the donors because counts were too low. Most TCR sequences were observed very rarely across donors, whereas some public TCRs were present in many individuals. A further reported finding was that TCR beta sequences accurately predicted the HLA-A and HLA-B alleles for most subjects in the first cohort. In both the original and validation cohorts, the classifier was reported to diagnose cytomegalovirus status with high specificity and sensitivity. Because the 87-base-pair reads could not distinguish some IMGT-functional V segments, including TRBV6-2 and TRBV6-3, those segments were excluded. In an earlier analysis of 500 to 650 of the donors, most TCR beta V segments appeared in productive rearrangements about 87% or about 30% of the time, broadly matching IMGT annotations. In a later analysis, more than 15,000 TCR beta sequences were associated with specific HLA alleles at a false discovery rate of 0.05. In a later genetic analysis, fewer N-insertions in productive TCRs were reported among donors in an Asian-associated ancestry cluster than the roughly 700-donor mean. The sequencing pipeline was judged likely to have produced a cluster of highly shared sequence variants as a technical artifact. In a later analysis, HLA-associated TCR beta chains showed more clonal expansion and lower generation probabilities than non-associated chains that were equally common.

The cohort consisted of 600 to 750 healthy bone marrow donors. At the time of sampling, all cohort members were nominally healthy, though unrecorded immune exposures were likely present. The donor tested CMV seronegative and was one of the 352 seronegative cohort members. Each donor provided a peripheral blood sample, and peripheral blood mononuclear cells were used for TCR beta sequencing. The Qiagen DNeasy Blood Extraction Kit was used to extract genomic DNA from the blood cell samples. Library creation used the immunoSEQ multiplex PCR assay. The multiplex PCR relied on a mix of 60 forward primers for TCR Vbeta segments and 13 reverse primers for TCR Jbeta segments. A multiplex PCR assay on genomic DNA amplified the CDR3 region of rearranged TCR beta genes. On the Illumina HiSeq System, the amplified TCR beta libraries were sequenced as 87-base-pair reads. In the source study's methods: In a later analysis, roughly 80 million unique TCR beta chains were counted across the 500 to 850 repertoires, and approximately 11 million of these chains were shared by at least two donors. A nearest-neighbor algorithm error-corrected the raw reads and collapsed the reads into unique sequences, merging closely related sequences to remove PCR and sequencing errors. To assign V, D and J gene segments, CDR3 sequences were aligned to IMGT reference sequences. For a sequence to be retained, a match of at least six nucleotides to both a V gene segment and a J gene segment was required. A rearrangement counted as productive if the CDR3 had no stop codons and remained in frame with V and J, and every other rearrangement counted as non-productive. CDR3 was defined according to IMGT convention as the region running from the second conserved V-encoded cysteine to the conserved J-encoded phenylalanine. The earlier analysis of a few hundred of the donors excluded any sequence lacking an unambiguous match to a single V gene segment. An earlier analysis of roughly 590 of the donors called V segments functional above 56.7% productive rearrangements and segregating when the between-donor standard deviation exceeded 5%. A statistical classification framework was built to diagnose cytomegalovirus status from the catalog of TCR beta chain sequences. V and J gene assignment, in a later analysis, came from comparing TCR nucleotide sequences with IMGT/GENE-DB human TR gene sequences. The TCRdist pipeline was used in a later analysis to assign CDR3 sequences and most-parsimonious VDJ recombination scenarios. In a later analysis, each TCR beta chain was defined by its CDR3 amino acid sequence together with its V-gene family, and reads lacking a unique V-gene family were excluded. In a later analysis, some 600 highly shared, low-generation-probability nucleotide sequences were removed to address suspected cross-contamination and a sequencing artifact. In a later analysis, a clonal expansion index for each public chain was calculated from normalized within-repertoire ranks of inferred template counts. Generation probabilities in a later analysis came from a VDJ recombination model fitted to out-of-frame rearrangements, and those results were checked against IGoR. In a later analysis, hypergeometric tests were used to score TCR-TCR, TCR-HLA and TCR-CMV co-occurrence, with a repertoire-size bias correction applied to TCR pairs. False discovery rates were estimated in a later analysis by permuting HLA or CMV assignments 20 times. In a later analysis, co-occurring TCRs were grouped using DBSCAN, with TCRdist sequence similarity added in when clustering inside HLA-allele-positive subsets. For co-occurrence clustering, repertoires with fewer than 30,000 or more than 120,000 public chains were excluded, along with a handful of repertoires with anomalous nucleotide sharing. The source is immuneACCESS, and TCRdb retained only in-frame sequences with V and J called. Part of the clones is not carried over; for the studies checked, unresolved V genes explain less than half of this, and the remainder is unexplained. The V and J calls and clone size are taken from that table; D and trimming were inferred from the DNA. Counted in this sample were about 160,000 clones; 80% to 85% of them appeared once. The biggest ten clones account for 0.95% to 1.3% of the sample.

This receptor was identified in a man younger than 45 in good health and CMV-seronegative. In this chain, TRBV19 is recombined with TRBJ2-5; matching of 6 bases hints at TRBD2 as the D gene. Sequenced input: PBMCs. The sequenced DNA is TGTGCCAGTAGTATAGCTCAGCGGGTGGGGGAGACCCAGTACTTC. This codes for CASSIAQRVGETQYF.